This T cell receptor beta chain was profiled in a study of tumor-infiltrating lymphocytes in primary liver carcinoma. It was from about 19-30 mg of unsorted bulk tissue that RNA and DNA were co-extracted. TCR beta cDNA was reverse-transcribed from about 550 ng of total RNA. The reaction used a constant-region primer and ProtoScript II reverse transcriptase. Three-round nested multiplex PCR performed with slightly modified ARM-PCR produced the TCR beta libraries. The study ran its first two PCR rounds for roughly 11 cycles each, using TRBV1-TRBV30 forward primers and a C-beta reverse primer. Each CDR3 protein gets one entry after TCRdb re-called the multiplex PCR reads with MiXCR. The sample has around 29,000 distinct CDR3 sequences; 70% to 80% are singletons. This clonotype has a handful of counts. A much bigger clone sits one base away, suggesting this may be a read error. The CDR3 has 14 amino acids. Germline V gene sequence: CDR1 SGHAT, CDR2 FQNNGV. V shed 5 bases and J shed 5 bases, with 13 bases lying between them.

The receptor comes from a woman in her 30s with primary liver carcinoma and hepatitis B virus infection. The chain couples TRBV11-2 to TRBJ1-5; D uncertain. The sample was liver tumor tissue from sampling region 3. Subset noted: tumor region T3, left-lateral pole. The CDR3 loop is CASSPTWTDQPQHF. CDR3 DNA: TGTGCCAGCAGCCCGACATGGACTGATCAGCCCCAGCATTTT.